This T cell receptor beta chain comes out of a study of cytomegalovirus exposure and HLA in healthy donors. For the study at large: Both the 120 or so validation repertoires and the roughly 620 first-cohort repertoires used the same platform, as reported by a later analysis. General study findings and limits: Per published reports, the classifier diagnosed cytomegalovirus status with high specificity and sensitivity. The study recorded over 150 TCR beta chains that were cytomegalovirus-associated.

From the roughly 110-subject validation cohort, which was separate from the approximately 700-subject first cohort, the donors were drawn. In this sample, this clone turned up once. Its specificity is unknown. Germline CDR1 and CDR2: SGHVS and FNYEAQ. The CDR3 runs 22 residues. After removal of 1 base from V and 0 bases from J, the junction contained 14 bases not matched to a gene. Assay used: immunoSEQ multiplex PCR; TCRdb lists only in-frame clones, some missing. This table holds around 70,000 clones, 90% to 95% found once. J is TRBJ2-1 and V is TRBV7-6; TRBD2 agrees at 14 bases. The receptor was isolated from a young man in good health and CMV-seropositive. The material sequenced was PBMCs. DNA for the CDR3: TGTGCCAGCAGCTTAGGACTCGGGACTAGCGGGAGAAGCCCGAGCTCCTACAATGAGCAGTTCTTC. Residues: CASSLGLGTSGRSPSSYNEQFF. Full variable domain (remainder filled in from reference TRBV7-6 and TRBJ2-1): GAGVSQSPRYKVTKRGQDVALRCDPISGHVSLYWYRQALGQGPEFLTYFNYEAQQDKSGLPNDRFSAERPEGSISTLTIQRTEQRDSAMYRCASSLGLGTSGRSPSSYNEQFFGPGTRLTVL.